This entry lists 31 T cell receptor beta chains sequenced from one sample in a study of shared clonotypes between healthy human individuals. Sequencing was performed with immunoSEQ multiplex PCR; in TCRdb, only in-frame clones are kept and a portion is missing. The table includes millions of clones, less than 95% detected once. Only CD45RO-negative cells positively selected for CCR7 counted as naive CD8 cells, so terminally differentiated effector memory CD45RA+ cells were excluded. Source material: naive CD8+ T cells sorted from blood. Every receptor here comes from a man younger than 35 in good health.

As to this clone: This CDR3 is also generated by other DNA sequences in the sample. The CDR3 region is CASSLGQVYEQYF. The DNA of the CDR3 is TGTGCCAGCAGCTTAGGACAGGTCTACGAGCAGTACTTC. The chain recombines TRBV5-6 with TRBJ2-7, with 7 bases that match TRBD1. From germline, CDR1 is SGHDT and CDR2 YYEEEE. CDR3 length equals 13 residues. Trimming removed 2 bases from V and 3 bases from J; junction bases left unmatched: 2. Full variable domain (rest looked up from reference TRBV5-6 and TRBJ2-7): DAGVTQSPTHLIKTRGQQVTLRCSPKSGHDTVSWYQQALGQGPQFIFQYYEEEERQRGNFPDRFSGHQFPNYSSELNVNALLLGDSALYLCASSLGQVYEQYFGPGTRLTVT.

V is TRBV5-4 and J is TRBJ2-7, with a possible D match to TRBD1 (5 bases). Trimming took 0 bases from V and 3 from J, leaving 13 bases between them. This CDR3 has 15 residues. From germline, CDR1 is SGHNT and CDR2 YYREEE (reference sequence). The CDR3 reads CASSLGRDSVYEQYF. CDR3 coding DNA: TGTGCCAGCAGCTTGGGTCGTGACAGCGTCTACGAGCAGTACTTC.

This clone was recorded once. CDR3 bases: TGTGCTAGTGGTTTGCCATTCGATGAGCAGTTCTTC. It translates to CASGLPFDEQFF. The rearrangement joins TRBV12-5 to TRBJ2-1, with D unresolved. The V end lost 2 bases, the J end lost 8 bases, and 7 bases lay between the germline ends. The CDR3 consists of 12 residues. CDR1 is LGHNT and CDR2 is FRNRAP in the germline V gene.

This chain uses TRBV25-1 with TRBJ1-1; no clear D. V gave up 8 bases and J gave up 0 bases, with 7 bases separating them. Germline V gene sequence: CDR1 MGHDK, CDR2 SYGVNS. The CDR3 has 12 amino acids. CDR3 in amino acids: CASSRVNTEAFF. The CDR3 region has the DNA TGTGCCAGCTCCCGGGTGAACACTGAAGCTTTCTTT.

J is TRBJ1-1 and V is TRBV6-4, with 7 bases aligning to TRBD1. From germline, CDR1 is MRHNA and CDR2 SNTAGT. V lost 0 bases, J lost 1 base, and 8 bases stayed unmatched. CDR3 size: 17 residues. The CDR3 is CASSDSKRGQRNTEAFF. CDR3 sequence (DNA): TGTGCCAGCAGTGACTCGAAGAGGGGGCAAAGGAACACTGAAGCTTTCTTT.

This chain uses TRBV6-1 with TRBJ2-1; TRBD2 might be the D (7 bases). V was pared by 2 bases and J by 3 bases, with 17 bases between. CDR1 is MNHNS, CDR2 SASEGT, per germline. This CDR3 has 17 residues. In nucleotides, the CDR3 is TGTGCCAGCAGTGAACTGGAGGGGGGACTAAACTACAATGAGCAGTTCTTC. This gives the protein CASSELEGGLNYNEQFF.

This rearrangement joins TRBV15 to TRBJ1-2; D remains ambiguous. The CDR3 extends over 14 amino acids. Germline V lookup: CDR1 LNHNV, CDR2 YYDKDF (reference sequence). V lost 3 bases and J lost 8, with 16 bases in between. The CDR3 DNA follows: TGTGCCACCAGCAGGGACTCTACGGGCTGGGGCTACACCTTC. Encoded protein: CATSRDSTGWGYTF.

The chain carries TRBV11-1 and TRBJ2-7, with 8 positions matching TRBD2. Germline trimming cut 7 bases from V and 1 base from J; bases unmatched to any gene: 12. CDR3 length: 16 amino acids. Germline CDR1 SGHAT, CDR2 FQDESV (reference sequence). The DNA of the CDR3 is TGTGCCAGCACCTACGGGGGGGAAGGGAAGTCCTACGAGCAGTACTTC. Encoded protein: CASTYGGEGKSYEQYF.

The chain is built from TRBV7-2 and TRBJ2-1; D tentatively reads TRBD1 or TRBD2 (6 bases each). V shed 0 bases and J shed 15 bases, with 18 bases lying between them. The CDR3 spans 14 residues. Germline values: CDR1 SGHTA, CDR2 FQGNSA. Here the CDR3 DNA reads TGTGCCAGCAGCTTAGCATTAGGGGACTGGGGGCGGTTCTTC. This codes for CASSLALGDWGRFF.

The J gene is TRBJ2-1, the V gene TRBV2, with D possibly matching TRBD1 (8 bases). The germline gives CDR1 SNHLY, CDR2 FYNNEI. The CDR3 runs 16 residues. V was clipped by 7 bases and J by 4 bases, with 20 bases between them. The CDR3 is CASKRGKGQEYNEQFF. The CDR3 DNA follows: TGTGCCAGCAAGCGGGGAAAGGGACAGGAGTACAATGAGCAGTTCTTC.

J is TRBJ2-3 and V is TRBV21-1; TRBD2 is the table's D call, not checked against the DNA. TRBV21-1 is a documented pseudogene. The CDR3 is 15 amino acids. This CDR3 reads CASSEGGPRSDTQYF. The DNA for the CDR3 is TGTGCCAGCAGCGAGGGAGGACCTAGGTCAGATACGCAGTATTTT.

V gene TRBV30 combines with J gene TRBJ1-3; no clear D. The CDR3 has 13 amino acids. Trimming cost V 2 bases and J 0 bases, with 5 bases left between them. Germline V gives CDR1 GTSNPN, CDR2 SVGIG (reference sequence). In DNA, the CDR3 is TGTGCCTGGAGTTCCGACTCTGGAAACACCATATATTTT. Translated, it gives CAWSSDSGNTIYF. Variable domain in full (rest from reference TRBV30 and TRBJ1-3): SQTIHQWPATLVQPVGSPLSLECTVEGTSNPNLYWYRQAAGRGLQLLFYSVGIGQISSEVPQNLSASRPQDRQFILSSKKLLLSDSGFYLCAWSSDSGNTIYFGEGSWLTVV.

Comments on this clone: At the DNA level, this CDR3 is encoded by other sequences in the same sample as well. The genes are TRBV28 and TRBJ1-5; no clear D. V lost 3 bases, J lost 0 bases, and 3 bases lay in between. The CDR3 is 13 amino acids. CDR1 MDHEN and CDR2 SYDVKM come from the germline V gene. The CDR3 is CASSLYSNQPQHF. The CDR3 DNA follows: TGTGCCAGCAGTTTGTATAGCAATCAGCCCCAGCATTTT.

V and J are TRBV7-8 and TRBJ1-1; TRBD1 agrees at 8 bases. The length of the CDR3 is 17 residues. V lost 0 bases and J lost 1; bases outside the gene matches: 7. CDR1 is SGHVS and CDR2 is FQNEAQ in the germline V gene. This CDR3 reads CASSLAGQGGKNTEAFF. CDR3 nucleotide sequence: TGTGCCAGCAGCTTAGCCGGACAGGGAGGGAAGAACACTGAAGCTTTCTTT.

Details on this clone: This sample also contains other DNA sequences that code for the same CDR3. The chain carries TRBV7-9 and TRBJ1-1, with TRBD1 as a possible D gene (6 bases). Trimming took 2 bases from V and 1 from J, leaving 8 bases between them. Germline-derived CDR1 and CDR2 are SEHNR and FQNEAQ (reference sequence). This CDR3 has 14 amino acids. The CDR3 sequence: CASSLLGGNTEAFF. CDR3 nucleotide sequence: TGTGCCAGCAGCTTATTAGGGGGGAACACTGAAGCTTTCTTT. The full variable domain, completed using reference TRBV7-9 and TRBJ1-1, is DTGVSQNPRHKITKRGQNVTFRCDPISEHNRLYWYRQTLGQGPEFLTYFQNEAQLEKSRLLSDRFSAERPKGSFSTLEIQRTEQGDSAMYLCASSLLGGNTEAFFGQGTRLTVV.

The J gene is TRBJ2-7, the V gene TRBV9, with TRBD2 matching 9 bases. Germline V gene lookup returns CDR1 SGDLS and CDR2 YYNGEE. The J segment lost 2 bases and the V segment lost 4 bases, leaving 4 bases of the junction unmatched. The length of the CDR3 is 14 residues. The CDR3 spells CASSPSGIPYEQYF. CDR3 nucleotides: TGTGCCAGCAGCCCTAGCGGGATCCCCTACGAGCAGTACTTC. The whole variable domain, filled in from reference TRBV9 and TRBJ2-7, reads DSGVTQTPKHLITATGQRVTLRCSPRSGDLSVYWYQQSLDQGLQFLIQYYNGEERAKGNILERFSAQQFPDLHSELNLSSLELGDSALYFCASSPSGIPYEQYFGPGTRLTVT.

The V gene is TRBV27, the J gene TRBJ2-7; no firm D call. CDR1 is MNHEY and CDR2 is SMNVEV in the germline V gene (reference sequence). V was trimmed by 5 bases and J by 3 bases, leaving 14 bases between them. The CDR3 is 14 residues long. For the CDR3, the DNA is TGTGCCAGCAGTCCATCGACGCTAGGCTACGAGCAGTACTTC. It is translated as CASSPSTLGYEQYF.

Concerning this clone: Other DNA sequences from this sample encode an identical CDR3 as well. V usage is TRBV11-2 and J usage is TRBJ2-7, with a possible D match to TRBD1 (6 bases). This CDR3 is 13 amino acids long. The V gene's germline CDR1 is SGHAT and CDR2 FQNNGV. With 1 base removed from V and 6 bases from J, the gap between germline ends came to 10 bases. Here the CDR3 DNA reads TGTGCCAGCAGCTTAGGGCAGGGGTTCGAGCAGTACTTC. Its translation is CASSLGQGFEQYF.

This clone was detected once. This chain's CDR3 is CASSESTGGENYGYTF. The CDR3 DNA reads TGTGCCAGCAGCGAGTCCACAGGGGGAGAGAACTATGGCTACACCTTC. The chain recombines TRBV7-8 with TRBJ1-2; 8 bases fit TRBD1. Germline V CDR1 and CDR2: SGHVS, FQNEAQ. The CDR3 is 16 amino acids. V shed 5 bases and J 2 bases; nucleotides not matched to a gene: 10.

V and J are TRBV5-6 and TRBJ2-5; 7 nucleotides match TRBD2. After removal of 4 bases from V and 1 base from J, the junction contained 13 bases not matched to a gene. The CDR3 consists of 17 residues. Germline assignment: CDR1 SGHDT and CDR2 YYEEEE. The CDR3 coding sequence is TGTGCCAGCAGCCCGGGGGTTGCGGGAGCAATCCAAGAGACCCAGTACTTC. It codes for CASSPGVAGAIQETQYF.

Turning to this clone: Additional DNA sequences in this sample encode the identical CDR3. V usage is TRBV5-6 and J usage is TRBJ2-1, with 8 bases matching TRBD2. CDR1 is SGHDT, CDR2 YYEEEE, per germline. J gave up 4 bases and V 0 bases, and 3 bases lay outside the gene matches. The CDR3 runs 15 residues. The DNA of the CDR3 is TGTGCCAGCAGCTTGGAACTAGCGGCGTACAATGAGCAGTTCTTC. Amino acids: CASSLELAAYNEQFF.

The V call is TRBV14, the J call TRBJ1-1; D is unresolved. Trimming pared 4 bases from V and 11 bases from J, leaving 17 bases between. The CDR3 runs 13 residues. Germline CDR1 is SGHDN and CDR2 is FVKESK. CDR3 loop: CASSPVEGGNAFF. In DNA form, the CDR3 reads TGTGCCAGCAGCCCCGTCGAGGGCGGGAATGCTTTCTTT.

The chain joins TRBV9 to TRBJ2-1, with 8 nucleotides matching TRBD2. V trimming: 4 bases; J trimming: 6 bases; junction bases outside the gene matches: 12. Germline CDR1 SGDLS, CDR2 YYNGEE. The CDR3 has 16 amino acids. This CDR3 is CASSPRRSGSANEQFF. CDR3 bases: TGTGCCAGCAGCCCCCGTCGGAGCGGGAGTGCCAATGAGCAGTTCTTC.

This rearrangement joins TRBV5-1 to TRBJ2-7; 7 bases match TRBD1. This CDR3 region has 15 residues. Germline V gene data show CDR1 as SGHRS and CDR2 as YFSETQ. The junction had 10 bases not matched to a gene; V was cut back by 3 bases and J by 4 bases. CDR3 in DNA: TGCGCCAGCAGCTCCGGGACAGAGTCATCATACGAGCAGTACTTC. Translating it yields CASSSGTESSYEQYF.

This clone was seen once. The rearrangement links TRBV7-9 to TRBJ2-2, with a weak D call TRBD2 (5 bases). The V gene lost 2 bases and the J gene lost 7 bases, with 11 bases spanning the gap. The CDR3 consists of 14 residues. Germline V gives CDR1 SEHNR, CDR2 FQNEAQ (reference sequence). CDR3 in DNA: TGTGCCAGCAGCTTAACTGGGAGTATCGGGGAGCTGTTTTTT. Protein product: CASSLTGSIGELFF.

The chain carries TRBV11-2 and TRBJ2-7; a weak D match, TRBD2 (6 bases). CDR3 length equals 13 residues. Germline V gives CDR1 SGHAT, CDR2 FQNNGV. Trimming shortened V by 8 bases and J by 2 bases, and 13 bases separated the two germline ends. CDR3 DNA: TGTGCCAGCGCAGTGCGGGGCCCCTACGAGCAGTACTTC. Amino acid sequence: CASAVRGPYEQYF.

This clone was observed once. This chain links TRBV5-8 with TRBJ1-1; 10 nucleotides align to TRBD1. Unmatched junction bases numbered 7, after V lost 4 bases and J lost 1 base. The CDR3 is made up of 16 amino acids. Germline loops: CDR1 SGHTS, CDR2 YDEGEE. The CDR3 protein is CASSNWDRGKNTEAFF. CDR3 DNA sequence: TGTGCCAGCAGCAATTGGGACAGGGGAAAGAACACTGAAGCTTTCTTT.

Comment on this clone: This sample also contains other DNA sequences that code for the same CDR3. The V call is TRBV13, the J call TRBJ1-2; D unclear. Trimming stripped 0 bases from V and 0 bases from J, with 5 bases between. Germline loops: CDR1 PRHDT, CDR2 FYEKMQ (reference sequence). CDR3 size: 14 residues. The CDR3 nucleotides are TGTGCCAGCAGCTTAGGCAGGACTAACTATGGCTACACCTTC. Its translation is CASSLGRTNYGYTF.

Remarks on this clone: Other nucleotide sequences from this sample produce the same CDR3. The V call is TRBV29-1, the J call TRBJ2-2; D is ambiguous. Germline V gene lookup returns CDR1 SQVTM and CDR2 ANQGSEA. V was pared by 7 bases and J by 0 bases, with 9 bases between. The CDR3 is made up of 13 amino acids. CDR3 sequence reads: CSAKTANTGELFF. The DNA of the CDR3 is TGCAGCGCAAAAACAGCGAACACCGGGGAGCTGTTTTTT.

The CDR3 protein is CASSLSLNVAEAFF. In DNA, the CDR3 is TGTGCCAGCAGTTTAAGTTTGAACGTCGCTGAAGCTTTCTTT. V is TRBV27 and J is TRBJ1-1; D gene unclear. Germline V gene lookup returns CDR1 MNHEY and CDR2 SMNVEV (reference sequence). V lost 2 bases and J lost 6, with 13 bases in between. The CDR3 consists of 14 residues.

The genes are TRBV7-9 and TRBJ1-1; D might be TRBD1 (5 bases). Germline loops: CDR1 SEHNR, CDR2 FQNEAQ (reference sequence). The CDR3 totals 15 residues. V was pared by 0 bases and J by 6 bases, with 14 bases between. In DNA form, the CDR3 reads TGTGCCAGCAGCTTAGCCTCAGGGCGGGACGCTGAAGCTTTCTTT. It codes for CASSLASGRDAEAFF.